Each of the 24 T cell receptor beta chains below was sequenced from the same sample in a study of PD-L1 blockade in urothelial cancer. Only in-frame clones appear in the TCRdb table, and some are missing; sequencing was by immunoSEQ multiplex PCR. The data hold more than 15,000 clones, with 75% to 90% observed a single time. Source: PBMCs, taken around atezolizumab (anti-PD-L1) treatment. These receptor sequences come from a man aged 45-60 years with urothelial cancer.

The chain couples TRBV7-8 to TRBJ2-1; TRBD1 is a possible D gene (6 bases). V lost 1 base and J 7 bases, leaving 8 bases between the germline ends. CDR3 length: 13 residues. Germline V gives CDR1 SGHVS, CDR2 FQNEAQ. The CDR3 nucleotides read TGTGCCAGCAGCTTAGAGGGGGTAAATGAGCAGTTCTTC. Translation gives CASSLEGVNEQFF.

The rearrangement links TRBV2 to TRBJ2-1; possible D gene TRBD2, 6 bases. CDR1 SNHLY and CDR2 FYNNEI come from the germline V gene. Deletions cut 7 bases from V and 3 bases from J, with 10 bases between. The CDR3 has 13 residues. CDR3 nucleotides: TGTGCCAGCACCCCCGGGGGCTACAATGAGCAGTTCTTC. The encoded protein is CASTPGGYNEQFF.

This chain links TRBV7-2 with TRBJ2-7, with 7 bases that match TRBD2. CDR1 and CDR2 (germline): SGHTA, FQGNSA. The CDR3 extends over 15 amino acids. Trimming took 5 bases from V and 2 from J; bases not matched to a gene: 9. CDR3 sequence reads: CASSPGLVMAYEQYF. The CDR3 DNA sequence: TGTGCCAGCAGCCCCGGACTAGTGATGGCCTACGAGCAGTACTTC.

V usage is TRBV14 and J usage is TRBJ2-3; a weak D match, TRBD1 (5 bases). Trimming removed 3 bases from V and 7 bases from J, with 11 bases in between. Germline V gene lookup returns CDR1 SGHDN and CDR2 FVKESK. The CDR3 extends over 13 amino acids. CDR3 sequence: CASSHGQLNTQYF. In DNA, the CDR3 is TGTGCCAGCAGCCACGGACAATTAAATACGCAGTATTTT.

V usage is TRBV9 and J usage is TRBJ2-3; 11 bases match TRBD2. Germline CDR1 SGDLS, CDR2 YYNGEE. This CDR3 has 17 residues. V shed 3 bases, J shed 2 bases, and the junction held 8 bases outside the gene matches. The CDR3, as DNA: TGTGCCAGCAGCGCGATACCTAGCGGGGGGCACACAGATACGCAGTATTTT. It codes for CASSAIPSGGHTDTQYF.

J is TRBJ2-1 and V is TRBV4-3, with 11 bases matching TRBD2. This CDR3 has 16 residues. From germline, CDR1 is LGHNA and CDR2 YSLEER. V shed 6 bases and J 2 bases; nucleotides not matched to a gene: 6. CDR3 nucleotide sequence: TGCGCCAGCAGAGATAGCGGGAGGGACCCCTACAATGAGCAGTTCTTC. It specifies CASRDSGRDPYNEQFF.

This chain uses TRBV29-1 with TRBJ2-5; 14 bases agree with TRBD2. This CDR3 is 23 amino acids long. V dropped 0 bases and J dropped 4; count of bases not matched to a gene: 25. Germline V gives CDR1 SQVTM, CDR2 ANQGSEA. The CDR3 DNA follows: TGCAGCGTTGAAGATCAGTTTGAGACAGGGGGAGGGTGGGGACTAGCGGGAGTAGAGACCCAGTACTTC. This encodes CSVEDQFETGGGWGLAGVETQYF.

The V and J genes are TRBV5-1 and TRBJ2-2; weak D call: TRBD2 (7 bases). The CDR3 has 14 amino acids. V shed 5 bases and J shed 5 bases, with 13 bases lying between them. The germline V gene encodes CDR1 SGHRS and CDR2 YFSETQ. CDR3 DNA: TGCGCCAGCAGTGAACAGGGAGGGACCGGGGAGCTGTTTTTT. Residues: CASSEQGGTGELFF.

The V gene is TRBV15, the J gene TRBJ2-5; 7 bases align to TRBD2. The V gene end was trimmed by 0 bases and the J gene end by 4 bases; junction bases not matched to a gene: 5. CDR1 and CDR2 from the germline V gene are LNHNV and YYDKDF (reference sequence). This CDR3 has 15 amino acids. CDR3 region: CATSRDGGRGETQYF. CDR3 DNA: TGTGCCACCAGCAGAGATGGTGGGAGGGGAGAGACCCAGTACTTC.

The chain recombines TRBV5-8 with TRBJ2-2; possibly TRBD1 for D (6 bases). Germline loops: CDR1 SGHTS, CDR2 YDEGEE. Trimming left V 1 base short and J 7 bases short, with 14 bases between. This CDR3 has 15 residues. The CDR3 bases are TGTGCCAGCAGCTTGTTACAGGGATCAGGCGGGGAGCTGTTTTTT. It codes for CASSLLQGSGGELFF.

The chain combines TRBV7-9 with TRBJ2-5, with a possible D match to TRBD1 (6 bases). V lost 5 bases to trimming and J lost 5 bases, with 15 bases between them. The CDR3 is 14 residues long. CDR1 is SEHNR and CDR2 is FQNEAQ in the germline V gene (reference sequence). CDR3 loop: CASSQRVQGETQYF. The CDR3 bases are TGTGCCAGCAGCCAGAGGGTTCAGGGGGAGACCCAGTACTTC.

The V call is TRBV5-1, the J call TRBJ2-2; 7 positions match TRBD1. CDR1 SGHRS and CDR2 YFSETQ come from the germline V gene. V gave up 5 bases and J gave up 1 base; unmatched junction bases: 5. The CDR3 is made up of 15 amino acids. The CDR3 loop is CASRSGTVNTGELFF. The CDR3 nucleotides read TGCGCCAGCAGATCCGGGACAGTGAACACCGGGGAGCTGTTTTTT.

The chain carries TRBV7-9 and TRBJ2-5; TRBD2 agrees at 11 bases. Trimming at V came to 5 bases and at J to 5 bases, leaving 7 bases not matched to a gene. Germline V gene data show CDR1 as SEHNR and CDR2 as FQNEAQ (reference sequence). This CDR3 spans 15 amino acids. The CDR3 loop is CASSARTSGHETQYF. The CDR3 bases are TGTGCCAGCAGCGCCCGGACTAGCGGGCACGAGACCCAGTACTTC.

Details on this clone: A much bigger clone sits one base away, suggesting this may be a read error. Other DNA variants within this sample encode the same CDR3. Written as DNA, the CDR3 is TGTGCCAGCAGCCAAGAGACAGGGGTTTATACGCAGTATTTT. It is translated as CASSQETGVYTQYF. The V gene is TRBV4-1, the J gene TRBJ2-3, with 8 bases fitting TRBD1. The CDR3 length is 14 residues. Germline V lookup: CDR1 MGHRA, CDR2 YSYEKL.

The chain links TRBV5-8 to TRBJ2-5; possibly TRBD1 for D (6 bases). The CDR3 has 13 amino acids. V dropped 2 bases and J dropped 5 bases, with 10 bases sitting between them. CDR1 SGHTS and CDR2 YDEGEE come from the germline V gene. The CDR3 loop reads CASSFTGQETQYF. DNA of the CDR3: TGTGCCAGCAGCTTCACAGGGCAGGAGACCCAGTACTTC.

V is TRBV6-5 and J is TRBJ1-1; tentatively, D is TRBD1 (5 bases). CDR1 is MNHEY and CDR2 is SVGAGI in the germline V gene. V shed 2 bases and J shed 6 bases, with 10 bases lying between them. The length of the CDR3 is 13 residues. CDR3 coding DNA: TGTGCCAGCAGTTACGTGGGAGGGGCTGAAGCTTTCTTT. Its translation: CASSYVGGAEAFF.

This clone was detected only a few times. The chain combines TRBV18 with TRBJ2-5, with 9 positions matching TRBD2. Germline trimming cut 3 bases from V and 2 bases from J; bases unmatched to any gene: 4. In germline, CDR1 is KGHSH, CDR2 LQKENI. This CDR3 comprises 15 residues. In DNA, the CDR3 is TGTGCCAGCTCACCGTTAGCGGGAGAACAAGAGACCCAGTACTTC. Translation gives CASSPLAGEQETQYF.

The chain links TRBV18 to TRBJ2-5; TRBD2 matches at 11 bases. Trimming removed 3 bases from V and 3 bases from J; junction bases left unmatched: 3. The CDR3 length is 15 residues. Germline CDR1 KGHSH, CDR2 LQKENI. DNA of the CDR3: TGTGCCAGCTCACCGGTGGGACTAGCGGAAGAGACCCAGTACTTC. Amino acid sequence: CASSPVGLAEETQYF.

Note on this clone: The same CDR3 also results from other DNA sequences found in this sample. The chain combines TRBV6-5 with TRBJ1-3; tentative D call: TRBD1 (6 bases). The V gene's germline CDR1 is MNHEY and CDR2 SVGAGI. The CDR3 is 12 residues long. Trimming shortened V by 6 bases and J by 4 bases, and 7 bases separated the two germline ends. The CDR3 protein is CASRGQGNTIYF. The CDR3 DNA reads TGTGCCAGCAGGGGACAAGGAAACACCATATATTTT.

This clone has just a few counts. CDR3 sequence: CASSWPGQSYGYTF. In DNA form, the CDR3 reads TGTGCCAGCAGTTGGCCGGGACAAAGTTATGGCTACACCTTC. The chain is built from TRBV6-6 and TRBJ1-2; possibly TRBD1 for D (6 bases). Trimming removed 4 bases at V and 5 bases at J, with 14 bases between. Per the germline V gene, CDR1 is MNHNY and CDR2 is SVGAGI (reference sequence). The CDR3 has 14 residues.

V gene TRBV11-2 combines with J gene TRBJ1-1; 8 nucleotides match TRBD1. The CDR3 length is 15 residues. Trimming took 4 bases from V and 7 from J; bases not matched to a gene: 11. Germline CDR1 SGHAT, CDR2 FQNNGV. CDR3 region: CASSSQPGTGIEAFF. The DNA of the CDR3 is TGTGCCAGCAGCTCCCAACCCGGGACAGGTATTGAAGCTTTCTTT.

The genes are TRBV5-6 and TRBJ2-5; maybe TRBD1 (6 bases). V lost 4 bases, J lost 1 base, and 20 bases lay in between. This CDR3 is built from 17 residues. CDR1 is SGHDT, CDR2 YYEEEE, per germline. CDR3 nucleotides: TGTGCCAGCAGCCCCCCCAGTCTGACAGGTCTCCAAGAGACCCAGTACTTC. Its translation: CASSPPSLTGLQETQYF.

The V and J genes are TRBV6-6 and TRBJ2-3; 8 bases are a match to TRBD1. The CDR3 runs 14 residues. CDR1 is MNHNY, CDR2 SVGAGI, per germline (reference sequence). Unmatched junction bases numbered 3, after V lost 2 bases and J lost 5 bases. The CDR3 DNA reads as TGTGCCAGCAGTTACGACAGGGGAGGAGATACGCAGTATTTT. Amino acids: CASSYDRGGDTQYF.

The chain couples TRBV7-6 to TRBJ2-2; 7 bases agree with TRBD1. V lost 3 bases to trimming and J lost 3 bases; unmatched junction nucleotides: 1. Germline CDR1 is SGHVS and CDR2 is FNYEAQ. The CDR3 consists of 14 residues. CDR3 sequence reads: CASSFGTDTGELFF. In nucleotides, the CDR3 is TGTGCCAGCAGCTTCGGGACAGACACCGGGGAGCTGTTTTTT.